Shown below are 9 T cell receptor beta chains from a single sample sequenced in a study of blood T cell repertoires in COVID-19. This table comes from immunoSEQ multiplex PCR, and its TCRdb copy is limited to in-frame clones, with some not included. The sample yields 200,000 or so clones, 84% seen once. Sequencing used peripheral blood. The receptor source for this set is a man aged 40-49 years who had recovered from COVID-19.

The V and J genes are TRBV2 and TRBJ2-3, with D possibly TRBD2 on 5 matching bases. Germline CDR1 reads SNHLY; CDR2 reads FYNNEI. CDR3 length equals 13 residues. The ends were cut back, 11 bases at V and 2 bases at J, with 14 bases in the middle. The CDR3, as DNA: TGTGCCGTGCCCGAGGGTCTCACAGATACGCAGTATTTT. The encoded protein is CAVPEGLTDTQYF. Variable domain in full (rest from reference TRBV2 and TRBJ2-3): EPEVTQTPSHQVTQMGQEVILRCVPISNHLYFYWYRQILGQKVEFLVSFYNNEISEKSEIFDDQFSVERPDGSNFTLKIRSTKLEDSAMYFCAVPEGLTDTQYFGPGTRLTVL.

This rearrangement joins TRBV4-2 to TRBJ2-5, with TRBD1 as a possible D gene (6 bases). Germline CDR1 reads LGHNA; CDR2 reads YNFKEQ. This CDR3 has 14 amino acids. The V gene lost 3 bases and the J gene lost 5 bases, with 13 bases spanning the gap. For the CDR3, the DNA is TGTGCCAGCAGCCAGAAACAGGGACGGGAGACCCAGTACTTC. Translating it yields CASSQKQGRETQYF.

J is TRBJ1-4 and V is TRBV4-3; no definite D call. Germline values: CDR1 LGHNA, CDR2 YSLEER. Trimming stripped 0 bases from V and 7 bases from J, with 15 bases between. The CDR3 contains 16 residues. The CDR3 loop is CASSQDPRPRGEKLFF. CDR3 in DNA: TGCGCCAGCAGCCAAGATCCTCGGCCACGCGGTGAAAAACTGTTTTTT.

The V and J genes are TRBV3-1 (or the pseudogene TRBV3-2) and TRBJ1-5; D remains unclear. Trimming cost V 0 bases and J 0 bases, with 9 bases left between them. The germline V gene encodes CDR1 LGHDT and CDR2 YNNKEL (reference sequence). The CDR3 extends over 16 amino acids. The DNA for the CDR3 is TGTGCCAGCAGCCAAGATGAGGAAGATAGCAATCAGCCCCAGCATTTT. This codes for CASSQDEEDSNQPQHF.

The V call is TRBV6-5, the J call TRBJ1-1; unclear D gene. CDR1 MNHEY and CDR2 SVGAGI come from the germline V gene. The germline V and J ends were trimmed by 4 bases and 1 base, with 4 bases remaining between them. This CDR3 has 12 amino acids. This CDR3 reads CASSSGNTEAFF. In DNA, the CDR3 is TGTGCCAGCAGTTCAGGGAACACTGAAGCTTTCTTT.

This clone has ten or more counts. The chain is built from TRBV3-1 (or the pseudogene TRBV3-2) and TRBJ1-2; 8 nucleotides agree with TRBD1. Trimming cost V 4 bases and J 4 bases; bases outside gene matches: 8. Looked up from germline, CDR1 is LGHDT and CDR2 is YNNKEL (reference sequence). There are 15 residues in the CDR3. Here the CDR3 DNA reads TGTGCCAGCAGCCCCAGACAGGGGTCCCCCTATGGCTACACCTTC. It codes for CASSPRQGSPYGYTF.

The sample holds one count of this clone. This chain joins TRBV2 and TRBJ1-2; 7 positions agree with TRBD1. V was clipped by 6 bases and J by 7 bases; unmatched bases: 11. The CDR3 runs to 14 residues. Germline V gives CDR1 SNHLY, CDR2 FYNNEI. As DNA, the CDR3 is TGTGCCAGCAGAGGGACAGTCGGCTTTGGTGGCTACACCTTC. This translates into CASRGTVGFGGYTF.

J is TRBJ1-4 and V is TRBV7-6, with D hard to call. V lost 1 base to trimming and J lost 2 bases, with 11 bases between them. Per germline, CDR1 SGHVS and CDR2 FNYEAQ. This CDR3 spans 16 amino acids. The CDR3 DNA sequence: TGTGCCAGCAGCTTAGAAGCGTGGCCGACTAATGAAAAACTGTTTTTT. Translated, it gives CASSLEAWPTNEKLFF.

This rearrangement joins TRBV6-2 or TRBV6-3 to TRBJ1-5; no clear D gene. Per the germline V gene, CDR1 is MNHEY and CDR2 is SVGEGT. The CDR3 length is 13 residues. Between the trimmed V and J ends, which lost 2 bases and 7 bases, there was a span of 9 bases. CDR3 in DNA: TGTGCCAGCAGTTACCCCTCGGGACAGCCCCAGCATTTT. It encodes CASSYPSGQPQHF.